This T cell receptor (beta chain) emerged from a study of T-cell memory formation after mild COVID-19. About the study: Most TCR clusters belonged to a single donor. The study, taken as a whole, reports: The authors did not confirm SARS-CoV-2 specificity of second-wave clones peaking day 37.

Germline CDR1 reads MNHNY; CDR2 reads SVGAGI (reference sequence). Trimming left V 7 bases short and J 4 bases short, with 19 bases between. CDR3 length: 15 residues. UMIs and sample barcodes were carried by the TCR alpha and TCR beta cDNA libraries that 5'RACE produced using constant-segment primers. Using its own MiXCR run on the 5' RACE reads, TCRdb lists one record per CDR3 protein. The table includes around 260,000 distinct CDR3 sequences, roughly 15% detected once. At least ten counts were recorded for this clonotype. Its specificity is not known. This clonotype was obtained from a man between 18 and 35 years old who had mild COVID-19 (a few samples of this study predate the infection). Cell type and time point are not known. Input material: PBMCs or a T cell subset sorted from them (not recorded which). The rearrangement uses TRBV6-6 and TRBJ1-2; TRBD1 might be the D (6 bases). CDR3 region: CASTPVAGDRYGYTF. The CDR3 nucleotides are TGTGCCAGCACCCCGGTGGCAGGGGACCGCTATGGCTACACCTTC.